The rows below give T cell receptor beta chains drawn from one sample of a study of beta chain features in type 1 diabetes. Some clones are missing from TCRdb's copy, which holds only in-frame ones; the method was immunoSEQ multiplex PCR. The profile shows 810,000 or so clones, roughly 16% of them singletons. Sequencing used naive CD4+ T cells from blood. The receptors were sampled from a woman aged 18-30 years in good health. Both conserved end residues are part of each CDR3. The D gene is left open where the match is weak. Clone size is shown for a subset of rows, as once, few, many or a class of expanded clone.

d_gene,j_gene,v_gene,abundance,CDR3nt,CDR3aa
TRBD1,TRBJ1-5,TRBV19,few,TGTGCCAGTAGTTCCCCAAAATCCGGGACAGGGAACAATCAGCCCCAGCATTTT,CASSSPKSGTGNNQPQHF
NA,TRBJ1-2,TRBV18,few,TGTGCCAGCTCACCACCCGGGACCGTGAACTATGGCTACACCTTC,CASSPPGTVNYGYTF
NA,TRBJ2-1,TRBV5-1,NA,TGCGCCAGCAGCTTGCCGTACAATGAGCAGTTCTTC,CASSLPYNEQFF
TRBD1,TRBJ2-7,TRBV7-9,NA,TGTGCCAGCAGCCTGGGACAGTTGGAAAACGAGCAGTACTTC,CASSLGQLENEQYF
TRBD2,TRBJ2-1,TRBV7-3,few,TGTGCCAGCAGCTTAATGACTAGCGGGTACAATGAGCAGTTCTTC,CASSLMTSGYNEQFF
NA,TRBJ2-1,TRBV7-2,few,TGTGCCAGCAGCTTAGTTGAGGATGAGCAGTTCTTC,CASSLVEDEQFF
TRBD2,TRBJ2-1,TRBV4-2,NA,TGTGCCAGCAGCCAAGACCAAAGCGGGAGTTGGTACAATGAGCAGTTCTTC,CASSQDQSGSWYNEQFF
NA,TRBJ1-1,TRBV7-2,few,TGTGCCAGCAGCCCCACGGGGATCACTGAAGCTTTCTTT,CASSPTGITEAFF
NA,TRBJ1-5,TRBV5-6,few,TGTGCCAGCAGCTTGGGAAGGTTTCAGCCCCAGCATTTT,CASSLGRFQPQHF
NA,TRBJ1-2,TRBV5-6,few,TGTGCCAGCAGCGCAAACAACTATGGCTACACCTTC,CASSANNYGYTF
TRBD1,TRBJ2-1,TRBV6-6,NA,TGTGCCAGCAGTAAGGTCCCGGGACAGATGAATGAGCAGTTCTTC,CASSKVPGQMNEQFF
NA,TRBJ2-4,TRBV28,NA,TGTGCCAGCAGTTTCGGGGGAGCCAAAAACATTCAGTACTTC,CASSFGGAKNIQYF
NA,TRBJ2-3,TRBV28,NA,TGTGCCAGCAGTCTTCCCGGCCCCACAGATACGCAGTATTTT,CASSLPGPTDTQYF
TRBD1,TRBJ1-5,TRBV18,few,TGTGCCAGCTCACCACCGATGGGACAGTATAGCAATCAGCCCCAGCATTTT,CASSPPMGQYSNQPQHF
NA,TRBJ2-1,TRBV11-2,NA,TGTGCCAGCAGTCGCCTGGAGGGTCGGCAGTTCTTC,CASSRLEGRQFF
NA,TRBJ2-2,TRBV5-1,NA,TGCGCCAGCAGCTTGGAGGGGAACGGGGAGCTGTTTTTT,CASSLEGNGELFF
NA,TRBJ2-5,TRBV7-3,NA,TGTGCCAGCAGCTTAAGGAGCGGAGAGACCCAGTACTTC,CASSLRSGETQYF
NA,TRBJ1-5,TRBV20-1,few,TGCAGTGCTATAAGTAATCAGCCCCAGCATTTT,CSAISNQPQHF
TRBD1,TRBJ2-5,TRBV10-3,NA,TGTGCCATCAGTGAGTCCGCAGGGGGTGTCAAAGAGACCCAGTACTTC,CAISESAGGVKETQYF
NA,TRBJ1-4,TRBV7-2,NA,TGTGCCAGCAGCCCCGGGACTTGGGCGAATGAAAAACTGTTTTTT,CASSPGTWANEKLFF
NA,TRBJ2-5,TRBV7-3,NA,TGTGCCAGCAGCAAGGGTTTGGGCCGGACCCAGTACTTC,CASSKGLGRTQYF
TRBD2,TRBJ2-1,TRBV4-3,few,TGCGCCAGCAGCCAAGAACTAGCGGGAGCCGGTGAGCAGTTCTTC,CASSQELAGAGEQFF
NA,TRBJ2-7,TRBV7-6,NA,TGTGCCAGCAGCCCCGGGGGGCGGGGGTACGAGCAGTACTTC,CASSPGGRGYEQYF
NA,TRBJ2-1,TRBV7-6,few,TGTGCCAGCAGCTTAGCTCGGGTCAATGAGCAGTTCTTC,CASSLARVNEQFF
NA,TRBJ1-3,TRBV6-5,NA,TGTGCCAGCAGTTACTCGAACAGGGCTGGAAACACCATATATTTT,CASSYSNRAGNTIYF
NA,TRBJ2-6,TRBV4-2,NA,TGTGCCAGCAGCCAACCTGGGGCACTTGTCTCTGGGGCCAACGTCCTGACTTTC,CASSQPGALVSGANVLTF
TRBD1,TRBJ2-1,TRBV11-3,NA,TGTGCCAGCAGCTTAGCAGGGGGCGCGTATAATGAGCAGTTCTTC,CASSLAGGAYNEQFF
NA,TRBJ2-6,TRBV7-8,NA,TGTGCCAGCAGCTTAGGATATGGGGGCTCTGGGGCCAACGTCCTGACTTTC,CASSLGYGGSGANVLTF
NA,TRBJ1-5,TRBV2,NA,TGTGCCAGCAGTATCACATCTTTCGGCAATCAGCCCCAGCATTTT,CASSITSFGNQPQHF
NA,TRBJ1-1,TRBV29-1,NA,TGCAGCGTTAACAGGGCCACTGAAGCTTTCTTT,CSVNRATEAFF
NA,TRBJ1-1,TRBV20-1,NA,TGCAGTGCTACCACAGGGTTAGAAGCTTTCTTT,CSATTGLEAFF
NA,TRBJ2-1,TRBV27,few,TGTGCCAGACCGTTACAGGAATGGACGGCGAATGGATTGTTCGTTGACGAGCAGTTCTTC,CARPLQEWTANGLFVDEQFF
NA,TRBJ1-5,TRBV7-8,NA,TGTGCCAGCAGCCCACGGAGCAATCAGCCCCAGCATTTT,CASSPRSNQPQHF
TRBD1,TRBJ2-1,TRBV28,NA,TGTGCCAGCAGCCTAGGGGGGACAGGGTTCCCCTACAATGAGCAGTTCTTC,CASSLGGTGFPYNEQFF
NA,TRBJ2-1,TRBV14,many,TGTGCCAGCAGCCAAGACTCCTACAATGAGCAGTTCTTC,CASSQDSYNEQFF
TRBD1,TRBJ1-2,TRBV6-5,NA,TGTGCCATCAGTGGGACAGGGGTTGGCTACACCTTC,CAISGTGVGYTF
TRBD2,TRBJ2-1,TRBV10-3,few,TGTGCCATCAGGGACCCTAGCGGATACAATGAGCAGTTCTTC,CAIRDPSGYNEQFF
NA,TRBJ2-5,TRBV15,NA,TGTGCCACCAGCAGGGACAAACTTGTGGAGACCCAGTACTTC,CATSRDKLVETQYF
TRBD2,TRBJ2-5,TRBV29-1,NA,TGCAGCGTTGGGGCTAGCGGGACGGGGACCCAGTACTTC,CSVGASGTGTQYF
NA,TRBJ1-3,TRBV7-2,NA,TGTGCCAGCAGCTTAGCACAGGATTTCTCTGGAAACACCATATATTTT,CASSLAQDFSGNTIYF
NA,TRBJ1-4,TRBV7-2,NA,TGTGCCAGCAGCTTAGGTCCAGGGCTGAATGAAAAACTGTTTTTT,CASSLGPGLNEKLFF
TRBD2,TRBJ2-1,TRBV9,NA,TGTGCCAGCAGCGTAGCGGCGACTAGCGGATACAATGAGCAGTTCTTC,CASSVAATSGYNEQFF
NA,TRBJ1-5,TRBV28,few,TGTGCCAGCAGTAACGATATTAATCAGTCCCAGCATTTT,CASSNDINQSQHF
TRBD1,TRBJ1-1,TRBV5-4,NA,TGTGCCAGCAGCCGGGACAGGAACACTGAAGCTTTCTTT,CASSRDRNTEAFF
TRBD1,TRBJ1-5,TRBV7-2,few,TGTGCCAGCAGCTCGGGACAGGGGGTCGGTCAGCCCCAGCATTTT,CASSSGQGVGQPQHF
NA,TRBJ2-6,TRBV28,few,TGTGCCAGCCTTTCAGGGGCCAACGTCCTGACTTTC,CASLSGANVLTF
NA,TRBJ1-5,TRBV28,few,TGTGCCAGCAGATCGGGGCTCAATCAGCCCCAGCATTTT,CASRSGLNQPQHF
NA,TRBJ2-2,TRBV11-2,NA,TGTGCCAGCATAAGAGGGGCCCGCAACGTCGGGGAGCTGTTTTTT,CASIRGARNVGELFF
NA,TRBJ1-2,TRBV28,NA,TGTGCCACCCACAACATCGACTTCGGCCTCGATGAGGGCGAGGGCTACACCTTC,CATHNIDFGLDEGEGYTF
NA,TRBJ2-7,TRBV28,few,TGTGCCAGCAGTTCCACGCCTTACGAGCAGTACTTC,CASSSTPYEQYF
TRBD2,TRBJ2-3,TRBV28,few,TGTGCCAGCAGTTTGGGAGGGCAAGGGACAGATACGCAGTATTTT,CASSLGGQGTDTQYF
TRBD2,TRBJ2-1,TRBV5-1,NA,TGCGCCAGCAGTGGGTCGGCGGGAGAGAGCTCCTACAATGAGCAGTTCTTC,CASSGSAGESSYNEQFF
NA,TRBJ1-1,TRBV7-2,few,TGTGCCAGCAGCTTAGCCCTAGGAAACACCAAGCGGGGCACTGAAGCTTTCTTT,CASSLALGNTKRGTEAFF